The following is a T cell receptor beta chain sequence with its context. No cognate antigen has been identified for it. Base qualities were left out, and no much larger clone turns up one base away. Whole blood was collected in K2EDTA tubes by collaborating institutions according to the institutions' own protocols. For TCRbeta analysis, collaborator samples were shipped as frozen whole blood, as isolated PBMCs, or as DNA extracted from either sample type. This sample is part of a study of blood T cell repertoires in COVID-19 (dated by TCRdb to 2018 to 2021). Broadly, across the study: Samples covering the acute and convalescent phases of COVID-19 were provided by collaborators in the United States, Italy and Spain. A freely available public database, intended as a resource for researchers studying the immune response to SARS-CoV-2, is where the repertoires were released. Nearly every sample came with metadata listing a de-identified subject ID, COVID-19 status, age in years and sex. The material from the prospective study consisted of cDNA or gDNA derived from T cells, B-cell-depleted T cells, or PBMCs. The samples were drawn from the first 160 participants of the ongoing ImmuneRACE study and from 1,254 subjects provided by 6 global collaborators. Where available, HLA class I and class II types were taken from metadata supplied by the sample provider and were not determined by assay-based typing. Subjects who had been exposed to COVID-19, were actively infected with it, or had recovered from it provided the deeply sampled blood TCRbeta repertoires that made up the dataset. Findings and caveats that apply to the study as a whole: Clinical and demographic metadata were provided uncurated, with the amount varying by source and participant.

TCRbeta CDR3 regions were amplified from genomic DNA using the immunoSEQ Assay, a bias-controlled multiplex PCR. The paper's processing steps were these. Nucleated cell counts per sample were estimated from amplification of reference gene primers within the assay. To quantify the absolute abundance of each unique TCRbeta CDR3 rearrangement, sequence reads were collapsed and filtered. For each sample, productive Simpson clonality was calculated by taking the square root of Simpson's diversity index across productive rearrangements. TCRdb took over this immuneACCESS table, retaining in-frame rearrangements with V and J assigned. Such tables are incomplete; in checked studies, under half of the missing clones stem from an unresolved V gene, and the remainder is unexplained. D and trimming come from the DNA, and the V and J calls and clone size come from that table. This sample has 180,000 or so clones in its table, and approximately 90% of those were observed once. 3.5% to 4.5% of the sample lies in the top ten.

Trimming at the junction amounts to 7 bases on V and 6 bases on J, and the germline ends lie 16 bases apart. CDR3 length: 13 amino acids, cysteine to phenylalanine. Just the 39-base CDR3 DNA is kept, in frame starting at base 1. CDR1 and CDR2 are read off the germline V gene as SNHLY and FYNNEI. The V and J segments used are TRBV2 and TRBJ2-7; the D gene lacks a confident call. The sample taken for sequencing was peripheral blood. The receptor was isolated from a man aged 18 to 30 with active or convalescent COVID-19. The sequenced DNA: TGTGCCAGCACTAAAGGAGTGAAAGGCGAGCAGTACTTC. Its protein reads: CASTKGVKGEQYF.